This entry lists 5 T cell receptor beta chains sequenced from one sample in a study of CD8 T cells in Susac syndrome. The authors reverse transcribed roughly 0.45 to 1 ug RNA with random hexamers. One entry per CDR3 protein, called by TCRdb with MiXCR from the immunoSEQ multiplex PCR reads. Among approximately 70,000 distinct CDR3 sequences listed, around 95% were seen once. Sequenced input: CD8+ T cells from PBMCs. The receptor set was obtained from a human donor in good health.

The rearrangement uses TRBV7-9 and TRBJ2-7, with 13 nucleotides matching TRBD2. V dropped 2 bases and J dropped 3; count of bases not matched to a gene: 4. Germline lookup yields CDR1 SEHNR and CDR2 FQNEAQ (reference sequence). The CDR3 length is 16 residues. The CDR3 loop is CASSLTSGGALYEQYF. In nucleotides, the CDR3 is TGTGCCAGCAGCTTAACTAGCGGGGGGGCACTCTACGAGCAGTACTTC.

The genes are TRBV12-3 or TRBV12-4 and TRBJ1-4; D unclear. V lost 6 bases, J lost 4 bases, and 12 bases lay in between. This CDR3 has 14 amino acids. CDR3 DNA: TGTGCCAGCAGCCCTGAACTTTATAATGAAAAACTGTTTTTT. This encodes CASSPELYNEKLFF.

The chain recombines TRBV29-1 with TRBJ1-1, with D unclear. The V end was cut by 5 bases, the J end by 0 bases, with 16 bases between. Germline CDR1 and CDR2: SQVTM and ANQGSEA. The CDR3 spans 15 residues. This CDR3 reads CSVPPASRVNTEAFF. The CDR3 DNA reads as TGCAGCGTTCCACCTGCCAGTCGGGTGAACACTGAAGCTTTCTTT.

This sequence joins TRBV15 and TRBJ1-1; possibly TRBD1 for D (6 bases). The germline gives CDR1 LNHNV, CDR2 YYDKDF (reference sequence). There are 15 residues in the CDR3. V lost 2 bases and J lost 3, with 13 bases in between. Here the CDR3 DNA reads TGTGCCACCAGCAGACCCGGGACATTCGACACTGAAGCTTTCTTT. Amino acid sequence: CATSRPGTFDTEAFF.

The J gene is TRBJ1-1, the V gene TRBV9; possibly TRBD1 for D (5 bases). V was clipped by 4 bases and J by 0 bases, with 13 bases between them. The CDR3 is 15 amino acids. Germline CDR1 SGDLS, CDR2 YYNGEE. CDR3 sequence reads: CASSSRAGMNTEAFF. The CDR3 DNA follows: TGTGCCAGCAGCTCCCGGGCAGGGATGAACACTGAAGCTTTCTTT.